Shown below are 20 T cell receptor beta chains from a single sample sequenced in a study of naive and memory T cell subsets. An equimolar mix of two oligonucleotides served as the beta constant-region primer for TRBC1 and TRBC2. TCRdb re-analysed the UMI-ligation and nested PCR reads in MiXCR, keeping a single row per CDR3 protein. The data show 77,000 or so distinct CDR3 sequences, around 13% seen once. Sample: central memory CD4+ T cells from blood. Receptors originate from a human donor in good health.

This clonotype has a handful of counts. The CDR3 DNA reads TGTGCCAGCAGCCCCGCGGGGACAGGGGGCAGATTCGGGGAGCTGTTTTTT. This encodes CASSPAGTGGRFGELFF. This chain joins TRBV7-3 and TRBJ2-2, with 12 positions matching TRBD1. Germline V gene data show CDR1 as SGHTA and CDR2 as FQGTGA. V trimming: 5 bases; J trimming: 7 bases; junction bases outside the gene matches: 11. The CDR3 sequence is 17 residues long.

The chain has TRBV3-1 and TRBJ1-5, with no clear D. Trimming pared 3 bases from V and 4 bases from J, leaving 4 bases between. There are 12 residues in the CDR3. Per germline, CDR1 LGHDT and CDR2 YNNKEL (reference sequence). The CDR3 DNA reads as TGTGCCAGCAGCCATTTGAATCAGCCCCAGCATTTT. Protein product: CASSHLNQPQHF.

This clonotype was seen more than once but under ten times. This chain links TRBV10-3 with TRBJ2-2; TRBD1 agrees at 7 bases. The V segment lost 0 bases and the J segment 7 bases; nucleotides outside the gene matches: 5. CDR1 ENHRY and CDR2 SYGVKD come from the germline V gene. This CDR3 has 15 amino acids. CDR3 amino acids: CAISESAQGSGELFF. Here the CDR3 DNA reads TGTGCCATCAGTGAGTCGGCACAGGGGAGCGGGGAGCTGTTTTTT.

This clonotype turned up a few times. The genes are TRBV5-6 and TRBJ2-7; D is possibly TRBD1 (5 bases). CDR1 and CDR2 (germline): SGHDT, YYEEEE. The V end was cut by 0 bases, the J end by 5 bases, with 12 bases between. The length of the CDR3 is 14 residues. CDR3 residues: CASSLVAGLHEQYF. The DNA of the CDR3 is TGTGCCAGCAGCTTGGTGGCAGGGTTGCACGAGCAGTACTTC.

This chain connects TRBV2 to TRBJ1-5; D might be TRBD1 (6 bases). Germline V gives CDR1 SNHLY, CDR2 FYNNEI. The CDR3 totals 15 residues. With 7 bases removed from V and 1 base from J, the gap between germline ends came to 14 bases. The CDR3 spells CASKGPGASNQPQHF. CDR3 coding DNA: TGTGCCAGCAAAGGGCCGGGGGCGAGCAATCAGCCCCAGCATTTT. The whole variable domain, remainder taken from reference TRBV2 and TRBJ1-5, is EPEVTQTPSHQVTQMGQEVILRCVPISNHLYFYWYRQILGQKVEFLVSFYNNEISEKSEIFDDQFSVERPDGSNFTLKIRSTKLEDSAMYFCASKGPGASNQPQHFGDGTRLSIL.

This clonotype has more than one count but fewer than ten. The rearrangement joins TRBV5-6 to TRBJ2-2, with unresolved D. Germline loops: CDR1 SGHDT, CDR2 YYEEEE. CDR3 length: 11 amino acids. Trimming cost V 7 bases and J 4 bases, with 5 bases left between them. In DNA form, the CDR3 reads TGTGCCAGCGGAACCACCGGGGAGCTGTTTTTT. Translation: CASGTTGELFF.

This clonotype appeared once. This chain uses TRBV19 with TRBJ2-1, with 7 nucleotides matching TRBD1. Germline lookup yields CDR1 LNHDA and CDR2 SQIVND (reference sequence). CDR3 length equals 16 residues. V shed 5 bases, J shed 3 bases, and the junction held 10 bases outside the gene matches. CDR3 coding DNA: TGTGCCAGTAGTCGGGGCTCCACAGGGGTCTACAATGAGCAGTTCTTC. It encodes CASSRGSTGVYNEQFF.

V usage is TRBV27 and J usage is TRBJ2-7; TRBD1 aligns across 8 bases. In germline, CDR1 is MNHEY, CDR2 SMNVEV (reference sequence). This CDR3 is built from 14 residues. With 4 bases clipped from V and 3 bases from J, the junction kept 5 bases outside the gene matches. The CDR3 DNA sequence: TGTGCCAGCAGTTCTCTGGACAGGGTCTACGAGCAGTACTTC. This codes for CASSSLDRVYEQYF.

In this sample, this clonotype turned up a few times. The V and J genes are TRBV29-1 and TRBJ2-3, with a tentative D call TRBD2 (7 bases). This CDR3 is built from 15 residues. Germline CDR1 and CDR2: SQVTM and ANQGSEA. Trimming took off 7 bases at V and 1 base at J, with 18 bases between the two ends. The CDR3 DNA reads TGCAGCGCTCAAAGGGGGGGATCCGGCACAGATACGCAGTATTTT. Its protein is CSAQRGGSGTDTQYF.

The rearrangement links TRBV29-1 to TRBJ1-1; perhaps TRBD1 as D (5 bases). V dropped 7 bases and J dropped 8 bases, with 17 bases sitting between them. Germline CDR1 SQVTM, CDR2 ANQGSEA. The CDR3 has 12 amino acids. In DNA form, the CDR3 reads TGCAGCGCCACCCTGGGGCCGCGGGAAGCTTTCTTT. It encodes CSATLGPREAFF.

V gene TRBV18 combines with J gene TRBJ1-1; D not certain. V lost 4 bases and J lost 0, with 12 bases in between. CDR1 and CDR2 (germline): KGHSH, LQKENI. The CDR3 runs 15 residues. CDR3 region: CASSQSQTMNTEAFF. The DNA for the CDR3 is TGTGCCAGCTCACAAAGTCAGACCATGAACACTGAAGCTTTCTTT.

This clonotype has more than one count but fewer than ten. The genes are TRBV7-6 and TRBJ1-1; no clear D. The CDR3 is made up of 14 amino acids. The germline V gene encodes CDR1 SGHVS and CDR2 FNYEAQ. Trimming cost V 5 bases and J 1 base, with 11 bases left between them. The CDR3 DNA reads TGTGCCAGCAGCCCCGGGGAGCAGAACACTGAAGCTTTCTTT. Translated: CASSPGEQNTEAFF. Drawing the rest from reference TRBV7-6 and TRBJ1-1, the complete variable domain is GAGVSQSPRYKVTKRGQDVALRCDPISGHVSLYWYRQALGQGPEFLTYFNYEAQQDKSGLPNDRFSAERPEGSISTLTIQRTEQRDSAMYRCASSPGEQNTEAFFGQGTRLTVV.

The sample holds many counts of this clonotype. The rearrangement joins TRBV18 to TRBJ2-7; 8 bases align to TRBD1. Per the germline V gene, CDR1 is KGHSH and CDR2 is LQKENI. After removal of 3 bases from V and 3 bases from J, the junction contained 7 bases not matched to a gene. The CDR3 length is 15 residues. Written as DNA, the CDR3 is TGTGCCAGCTCACCTCCGAACAGGGGGGACTACGAGCAGTACTTC. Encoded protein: CASSPPNRGDYEQYF. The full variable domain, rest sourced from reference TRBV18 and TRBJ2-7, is NAGVMQNPRHLVRRRGQEARLRCSPMKGHSHVYWYRQLPEEGLKFMVYLQKENIIDESGMPKERFSAEFPKEGPSILRIQQVVRGDSAAYFCASSPPNRGDYEQYFGPGTRLTVT.

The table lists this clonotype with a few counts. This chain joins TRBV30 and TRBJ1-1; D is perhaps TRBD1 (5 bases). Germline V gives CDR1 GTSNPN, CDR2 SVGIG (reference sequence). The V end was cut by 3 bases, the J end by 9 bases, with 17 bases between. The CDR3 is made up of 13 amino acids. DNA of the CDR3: TGTGCCTGGAGGGGGCGGTCAGAAAGAAAAGCTTTCTTT. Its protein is CAWRGRSERKAFF. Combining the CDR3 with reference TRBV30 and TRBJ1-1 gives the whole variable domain SQTIHQWPATLVQPVGSPLSLECTVEGTSNPNLYWYRQAAGRGLQLLFYSVGIGQISSEVPQNLSASRPQDRQFILSSKKLLLSDSGFYLCAWRGRSERKAFFGQGTRLTVV.

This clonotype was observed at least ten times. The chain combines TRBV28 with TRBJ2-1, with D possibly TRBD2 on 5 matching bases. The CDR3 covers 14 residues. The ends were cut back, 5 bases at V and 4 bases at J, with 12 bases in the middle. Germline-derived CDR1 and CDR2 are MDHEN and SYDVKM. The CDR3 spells CASSRADRYNEQFF. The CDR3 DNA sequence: TGTGCCAGCAGTAGAGCGGATCGGTACAATGAGCAGTTCTTC.

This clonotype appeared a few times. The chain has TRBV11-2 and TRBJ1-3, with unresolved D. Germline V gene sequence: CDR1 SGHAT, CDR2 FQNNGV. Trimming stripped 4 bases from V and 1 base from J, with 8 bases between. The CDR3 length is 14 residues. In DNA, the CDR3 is TGTGCCAGCAGCTCCCGACTGTCTGGAAACACCATATATTTT. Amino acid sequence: CASSSRLSGNTIYF.

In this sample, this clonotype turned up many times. The CDR3 sequence is CAISLTDADTEAFF. Written as DNA, the CDR3 is TGTGCCATCAGCTTGACGGACGCTGACACTGAAGCTTTCTTT. The rearrangement uses TRBV10-3 and TRBJ1-1, with D unresolved. The germline V gene has CDR1 ENHRY and CDR2 SYGVKD. The V and J ends lost 6 bases and 3 bases respectively, with 14 bases between them. The CDR3 is 14 amino acids.

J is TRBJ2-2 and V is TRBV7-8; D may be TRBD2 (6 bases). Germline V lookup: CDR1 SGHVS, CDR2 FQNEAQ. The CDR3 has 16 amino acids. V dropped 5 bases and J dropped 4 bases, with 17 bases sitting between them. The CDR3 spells CASSPGWRDFTGELFF. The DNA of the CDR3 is TGTGCCAGCAGCCCTGGGTGGCGGGATTTCACCGGGGAGCTGTTTTTT.

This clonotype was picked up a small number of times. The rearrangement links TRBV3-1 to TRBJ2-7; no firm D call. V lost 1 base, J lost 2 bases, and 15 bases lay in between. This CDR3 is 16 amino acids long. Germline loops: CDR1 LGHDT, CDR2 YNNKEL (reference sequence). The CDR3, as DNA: TGTGCCAGCAGCCAAGGCCGGCAGACTCGTCCCTACGAGCAGTACTTC. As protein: CASSQGRQTRPYEQYF.

CDR3 loop: CASSKTSGGNEQFF. CDR3 bases: TGTGCCAGCAGTAAGACTAGCGGGGGCAATGAGCAGTTCTTC. The chain uses TRBV6-2 or TRBV6-3 and TRBJ2-1; 12 nucleotides align to TRBD2. This CDR3 has 14 residues. The V gene end was trimmed by 5 bases and the J gene end by 6 bases; junction bases not matched to a gene: 2. Germline CDR1 and CDR2: MNHEY and SVGEGT.